This T cell receptor beta chain was profiled in a study of T cell changes during pregnancy in multiple sclerosis. Produced via immunoSEQ multiplex PCR; TCRdb's table is partial and in-frame only. The table has over 50,000 clones, 87% seen once; the top ten hold 5.3%. The sequenced material came from peripheral blood from another person, used as feeder cells. This sequence was found in a human donor whose cells served as feeder cells for cultures in a pregnancy study.

CDR3 residues: CASKLGTGVGRTEAFF. For the CDR3, the DNA is TGTGCCAGCAAATTGGGGACAGGGGTGGGGAGGACTGAAGCTTTCTTT. The chain carries TRBV6-6 and TRBJ1-1, with 10 nucleotides matching TRBD1. Germline CDR1 is MNHNY and CDR2 is SVGAGI (reference sequence). The junction had 13 bases not matched to a gene; V was cut back by 7 bases and J by 5 bases. The CDR3 is 16 residues long.